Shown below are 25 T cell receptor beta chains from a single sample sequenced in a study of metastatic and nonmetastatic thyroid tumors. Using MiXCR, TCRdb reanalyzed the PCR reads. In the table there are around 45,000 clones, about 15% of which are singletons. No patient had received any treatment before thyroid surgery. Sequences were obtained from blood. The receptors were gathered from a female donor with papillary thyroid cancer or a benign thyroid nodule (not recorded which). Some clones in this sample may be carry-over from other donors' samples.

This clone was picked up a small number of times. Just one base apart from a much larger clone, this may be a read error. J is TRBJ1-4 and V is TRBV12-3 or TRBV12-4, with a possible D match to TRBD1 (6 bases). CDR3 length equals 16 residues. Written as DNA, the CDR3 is TGTGCCAGCAGTTTAGGGGGGGCTGCAACTAATGAAAAACTGTTGTTT. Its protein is CASSLGGAATNEKLLF.

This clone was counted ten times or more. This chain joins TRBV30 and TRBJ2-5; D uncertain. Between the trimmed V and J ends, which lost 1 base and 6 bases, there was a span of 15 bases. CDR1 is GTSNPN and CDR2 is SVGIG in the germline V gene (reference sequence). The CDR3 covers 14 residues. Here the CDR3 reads CAWSANPVRKTQYF. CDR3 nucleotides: TGTGCCTGGAGTGCCAACCCGGTCCGGAAGACCCAGTACTTC. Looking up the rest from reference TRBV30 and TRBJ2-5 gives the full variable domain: SQTIHQWPATLVQPVGSPLSLECTVEGTSNPNLYWYRQAAGRGLQLLFYSVGIGQISSEVPQNLSASRPQDRQFILSSKKLLLSDSGFYLCAWSANPVRKTQYFGPGTRLLVL.

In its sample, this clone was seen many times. The chain's CDR3 is CASARDRGQAGNTIYF. CDR3 DNA: TGTGCCAGCGCCAGAGACAGGGGTCAGGCTGGAAACACCATATATTTT. J is TRBJ1-3 and V is TRBV9; 8 bases align to TRBD1. The CDR3 covers 16 residues. J gave up 2 bases and V 7 bases, and 11 bases lay outside the gene matches. Germline V gene data show CDR1 as SGDLS and CDR2 as YYNGEE. The full variable domain, rest sourced from reference TRBV9 and TRBJ1-3, is DSGVTQTPKHLITATGQRVTLRCSPRSGDLSVYWYQQSLDQGLQFLIQYYNGEERAKGNILERFSAQQFPDLHSELNLSSLELGDSALYFCASARDRGQAGNTIYFGEGSWLTVV.

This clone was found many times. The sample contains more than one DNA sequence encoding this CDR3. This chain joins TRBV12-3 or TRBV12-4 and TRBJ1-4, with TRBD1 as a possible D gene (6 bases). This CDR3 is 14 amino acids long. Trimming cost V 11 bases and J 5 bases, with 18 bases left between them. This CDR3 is CASTGGRGNEKLFF. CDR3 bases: TGTGCCTCCACCGGGGGCAGGGGAAATGAAAAACTGTTTTTT.

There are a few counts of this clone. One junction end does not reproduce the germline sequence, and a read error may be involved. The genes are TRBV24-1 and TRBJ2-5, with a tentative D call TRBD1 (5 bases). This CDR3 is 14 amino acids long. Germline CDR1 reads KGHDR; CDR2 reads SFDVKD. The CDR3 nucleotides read TGTGCCACCAGTGACACCGACAGCCAAGATACCCGGTACTTC. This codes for CATSDTDSQDTRYF.

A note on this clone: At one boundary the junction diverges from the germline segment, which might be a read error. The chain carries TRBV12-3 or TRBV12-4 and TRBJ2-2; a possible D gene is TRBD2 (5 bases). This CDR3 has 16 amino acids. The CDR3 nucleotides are TGTGCCAGCAGACCGGGGTGGACCATGAGCACCGTGGAGCTGTTTTTT. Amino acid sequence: CASRPGWTMSTVELFF.

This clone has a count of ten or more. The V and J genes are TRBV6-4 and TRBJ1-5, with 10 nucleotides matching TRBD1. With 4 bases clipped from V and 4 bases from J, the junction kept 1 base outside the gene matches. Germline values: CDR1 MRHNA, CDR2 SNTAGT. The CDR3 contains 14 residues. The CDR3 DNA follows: TGTGCCAGCAGTGGGACAGGGGGGAATCAGCCCCAGCATTTT. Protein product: CASSGTGGNQPQHF.

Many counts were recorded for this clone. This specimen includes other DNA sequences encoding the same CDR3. The CDR3 DNA is TGTGCCAGCAGCTTAGGTGCAGGCTCTGGGGCCAACGTCCTGACTTTC. It is translated as CASSLGAGSGANVLTF. V gene TRBV7-9 combines with J gene TRBJ2-6; D not resolved. The CDR3 is 16 amino acids. Germline CDR1 is SEHNR and CDR2 is FQNEAQ (reference sequence). V shed 1 base and J shed 0 bases, with 7 bases lying between them.

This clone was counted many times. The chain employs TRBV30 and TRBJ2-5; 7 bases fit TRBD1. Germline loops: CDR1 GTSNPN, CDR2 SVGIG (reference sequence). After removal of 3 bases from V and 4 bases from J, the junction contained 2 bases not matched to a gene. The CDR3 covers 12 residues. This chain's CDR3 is CAWRQGSETQYF. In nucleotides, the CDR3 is TGTGCCTGGAGACAGGGGTCAGAGACCCAGTACTTC.

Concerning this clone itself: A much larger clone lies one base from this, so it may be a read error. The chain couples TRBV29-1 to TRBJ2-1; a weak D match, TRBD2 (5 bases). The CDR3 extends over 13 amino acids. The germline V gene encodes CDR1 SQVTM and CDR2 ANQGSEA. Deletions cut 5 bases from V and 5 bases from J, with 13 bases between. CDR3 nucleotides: TGCAGCGTTTGGCAGACTACCAACAATGAGCAGTTCTTC. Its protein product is CSVWQTTNNEQFF.

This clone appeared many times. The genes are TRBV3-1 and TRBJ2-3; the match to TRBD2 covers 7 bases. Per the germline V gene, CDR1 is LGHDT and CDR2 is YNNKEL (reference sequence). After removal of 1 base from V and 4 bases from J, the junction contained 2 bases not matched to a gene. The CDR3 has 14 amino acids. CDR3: CASSQGLAADTQYF. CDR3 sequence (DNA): TGTGCCAGCAGCCAAGGACTAGCAGCAGATACGCAGTATTTT.

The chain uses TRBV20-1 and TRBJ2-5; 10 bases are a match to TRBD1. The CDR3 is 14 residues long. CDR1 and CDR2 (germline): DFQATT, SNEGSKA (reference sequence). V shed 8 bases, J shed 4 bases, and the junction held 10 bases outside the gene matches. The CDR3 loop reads CSSQGTGVRETQYF. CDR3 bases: TGCAGTTCGCAAGGGACAGGGGTACGAGAGACCCAGTACTTC.

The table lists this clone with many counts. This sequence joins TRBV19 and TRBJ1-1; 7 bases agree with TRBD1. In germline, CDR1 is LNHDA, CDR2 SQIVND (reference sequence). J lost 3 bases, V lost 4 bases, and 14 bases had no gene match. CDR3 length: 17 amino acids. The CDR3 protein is CASSTYSSIRGYTEAFF. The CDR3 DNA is TGTGCCAGTAGTACTTATTCCTCCATCAGGGGGTACACTGAAGCTTTCTTT.

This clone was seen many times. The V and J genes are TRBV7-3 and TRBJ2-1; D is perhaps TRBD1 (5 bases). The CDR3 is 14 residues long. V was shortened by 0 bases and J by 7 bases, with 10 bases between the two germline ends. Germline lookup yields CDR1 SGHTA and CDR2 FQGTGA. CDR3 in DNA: TGTGCCAGCAGCTTAACAAGCAGGGTAAATGAGCAGTTCTTC. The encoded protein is CASSLTSRVNEQFF.

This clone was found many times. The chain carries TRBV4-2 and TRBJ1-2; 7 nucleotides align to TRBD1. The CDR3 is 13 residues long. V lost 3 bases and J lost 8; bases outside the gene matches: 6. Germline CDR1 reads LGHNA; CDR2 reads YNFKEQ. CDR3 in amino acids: CASSHLTGKGYTF. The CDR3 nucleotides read TGTGCCAGCAGCCACCTGACAGGGAAGGGCTACACCTTC.

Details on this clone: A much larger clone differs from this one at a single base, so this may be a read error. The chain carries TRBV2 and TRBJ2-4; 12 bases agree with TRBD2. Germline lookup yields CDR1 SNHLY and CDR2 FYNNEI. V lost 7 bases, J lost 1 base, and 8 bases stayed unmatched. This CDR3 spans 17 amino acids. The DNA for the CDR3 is TGTGCCAGCATAGGACTAGCGGGACCATTGGCCAAAAACATTCAGTACTTC. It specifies CASIGLAGPLAKNIQYF.

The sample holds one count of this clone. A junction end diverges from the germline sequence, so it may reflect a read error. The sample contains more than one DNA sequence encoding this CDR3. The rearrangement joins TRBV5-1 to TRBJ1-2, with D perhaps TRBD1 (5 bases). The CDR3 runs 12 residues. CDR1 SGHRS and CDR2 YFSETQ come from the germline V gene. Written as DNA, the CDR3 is TGCGCCAGCAGCACGGGACTGCGAGGCTATACCTTC. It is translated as CASSTGLRGYTF. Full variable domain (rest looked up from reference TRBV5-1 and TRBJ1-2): KAGVTQTPRYLIKTRGQQVTLSCSPISGHRSVSWYQQTPGQGLQFLFEYFSETQRNKGNFPGRFSGRQFSNSRSEMNVSTLELGDSALYLCASSTGLRGYTFGSGTRLTVV.

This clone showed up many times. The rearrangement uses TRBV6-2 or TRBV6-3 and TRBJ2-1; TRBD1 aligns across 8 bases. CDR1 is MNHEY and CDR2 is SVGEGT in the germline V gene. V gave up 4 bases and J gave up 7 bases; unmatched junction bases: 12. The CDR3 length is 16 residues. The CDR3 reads CASSFPTGVGSNEQFF. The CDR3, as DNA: TGTGCCAGCAGTTTCCCGACAGGGGTGGGGTCAAATGAGCAGTTCTTC.

CDR3 loop: CASSPCRGQDTEAFF. In DNA form, the CDR3 reads TGTGCCAGCAGTCCATGTCGGGGGCAGGACACTGAAGCTTTCTTT. The V gene is TRBV28, the J gene TRBJ1-1, with D possibly matching TRBD1 (6 bases). This CDR3 has 15 residues. Germline V gives CDR1 MDHEN, CDR2 SYDVKM. The V end lost 5 bases, the J end lost 3 bases, and 16 bases lay between the germline ends. Filled out from reference TRBV28 and TRBJ1-1, the complete variable domain reads DVKVTQSSRYLVKRTGEKVFLECVQDMDHENMFWYRQDPGLGLRLIYFSYDVKMKEKGDIPEGYSVSREKKERFSLILESASTNQTSMYLCASSPCRGQDTEAFFGQGTRLTVV.

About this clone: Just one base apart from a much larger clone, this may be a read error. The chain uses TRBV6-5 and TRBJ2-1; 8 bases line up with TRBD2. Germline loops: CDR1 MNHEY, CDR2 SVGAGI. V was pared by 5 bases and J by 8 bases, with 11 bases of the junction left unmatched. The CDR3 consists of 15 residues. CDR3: CASSILAVSVDEQFF. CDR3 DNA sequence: TGTGCCAGCAGTATACTAGCGGTATCGGTGGATGAGCAGTTCTTC.

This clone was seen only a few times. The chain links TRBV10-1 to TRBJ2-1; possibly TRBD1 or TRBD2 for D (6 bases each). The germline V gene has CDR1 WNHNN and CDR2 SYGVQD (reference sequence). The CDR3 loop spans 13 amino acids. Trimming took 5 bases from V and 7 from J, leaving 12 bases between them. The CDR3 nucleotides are TGCGCCAGCAGTCCGGAGGGGGAGAATGAGCAGTTCTTC. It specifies CASSPEGENEQFF.

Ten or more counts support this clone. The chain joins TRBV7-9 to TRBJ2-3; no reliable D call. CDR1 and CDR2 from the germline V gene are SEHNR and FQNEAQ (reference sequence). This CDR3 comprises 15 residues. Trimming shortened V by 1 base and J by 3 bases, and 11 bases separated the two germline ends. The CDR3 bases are TGTGCCAGCAGCTTAGATGGCCTCGGGACAGATACGCAGTATTTT. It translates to CASSLDGLGTDTQYF.

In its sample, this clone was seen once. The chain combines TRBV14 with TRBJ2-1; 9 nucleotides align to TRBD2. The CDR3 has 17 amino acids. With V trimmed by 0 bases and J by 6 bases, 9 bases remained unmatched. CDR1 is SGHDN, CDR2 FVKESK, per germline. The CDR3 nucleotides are TGTGCCAGCAGCCAAGATAGGTGGCTAGCGGGGACCAATGAGCAGTTCTTC. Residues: CASSQDRWLAGTNEQFF.

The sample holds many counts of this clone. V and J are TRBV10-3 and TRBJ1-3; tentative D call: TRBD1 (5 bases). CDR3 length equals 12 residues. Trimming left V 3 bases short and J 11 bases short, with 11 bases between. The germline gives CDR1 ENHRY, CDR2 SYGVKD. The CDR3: CAISERPGAIYF. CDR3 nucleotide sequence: TGTGCCATCAGTGAACGGCCGGGGGCCATATATTTT.

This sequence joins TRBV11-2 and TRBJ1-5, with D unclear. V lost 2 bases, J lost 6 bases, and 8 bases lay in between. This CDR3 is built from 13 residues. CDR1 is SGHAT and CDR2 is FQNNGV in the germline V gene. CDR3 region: CASSLTTGQPQHF. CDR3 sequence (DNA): TGTGCCAGCAGCTTAACGACTGGTCAGCCCCAGCATTTT.